The clone carrying this T cell receptor beta chain was detected once. Its antigen is unknown. This specimen comes from a study of cytomegalovirus exposure and HLA in healthy donors. The study, taken as a whole, reports: A missense variant in DCLRE1C was later tied to TCR beta V- and J-gene trimming.

Each of the donors was a healthy bone marrow donor. In nominal health when sampled, donors likely had unrecorded immune exposures nonetheless. The CDR3 contains 15 residues. The J segment lost 5 bases and the V segment lost 3 bases, leaving 7 bases of the junction unmatched. Germline lookup yields CDR1 MDHEN and CDR2 SYDVKM. PCR employed 60 Vbeta and 13 Jbeta primers. Sequencing was performed with immunoSEQ multiplex PCR; in TCRdb, only in-frame clones are kept and a portion is missing. The profile shows fewer than 200,000 clones, 76% of them singletons. The sample was PBMCs. This receptor was identified in a female donor in good health and CMV-seronegative. The chain links TRBV28 to TRBJ2-4, with 7 bases identical to TRBD2. The chain's CDR3 is CASSFGWGGENIQYF. CDR3 in DNA: TGTGCCAGCAGTTTTGGGTGGGGGGGGGAAAACATTCAGTACTTC.